This is a list of T cell receptor beta chains from one sample in a study of regulatory T cells in long-lasting Graves disease. TCRdb called the multiplex PCR reads again in MiXCR, with one record for every CDR3 protein. The sample lists about 460,000 distinct CDR3 sequences, under 25% occurring once. The specimen was peripheral blood mononuclear cells (PBMCs), collected when the disease was refractory, from a patient treated with antithyroid drugs. Receptors were obtained from a female donor with Graves disease. The CDR3 runs from the conserved cysteine through the conserved F or W. D genes are given only for firm matches. A clone size is listed for some rows: how often the clone was seen (once, few, many), or a class if it is expanded.

v_call	j_call	d_call	clone_size	cdr3_aa	cdr3_nt
TRBV7-2	TRBJ2-5	NA	many	CASHSGKTQYF	TGTGCCAGCCACTCGGGAAAGACCCAGTACTTC
TRBV29-1	TRBJ2-5	TRBD2	many	CSVDGLAVQETQYF	TGCAGCGTTGATGGACTAGCGGTACAAGAGACCCAGTACTTC
TRBV28	TRBJ1-5	NA	few	CASTRGFYQPQHF	TGTGCCAGCACAAGGGGGTTTTATCAGCCCCAGCATTTT
TRBV2	TRBJ2-7	TRBD2	many	CASSRTSGSYEQYF	TGTGCCAGCAGCAGAACTAGCGGGAGCTACGAGCAGTACTTC
TRBV10-3	TRBJ1-1	TRBD1	few	CAISAGGQAKGTEAFF	TGTGCCATCAGTGCCGGGGGACAGGCAAAGGGAACTGAAGCTTTCTTT
TRBV7-8	TRBJ1-3	NA	few	CASSFSGPAGNTIYF	TGTGCCAGCAGCTTTTCAGGGCCCGCTGGAAACACCATATATTTT
TRBV2	TRBJ2-3	NA	NA	CAVTGGAVNTQYF	TGTGCCGTCACAGGGGGGGCCGTGAATACGCAGTATTTT
TRBV29-1	TRBJ1-2	NA	NA	CSTGVTTDNYGYTF	TGCAGCACTGGGGTCACCACAGATAACTATGGCTACACCTTC
TRBV7-2	TRBJ1-1	NA	few	CASSFTGSNTEAFF	TGTGCCAGCAGCTTTACAGGTTCGAACACTGAAGCTTTCTTT
TRBV7-2	TRBJ1-5	NA	few	CASSFGPRPNQPQHF	TGTGCCAGCAGCTTTGGGCCTCGACCCAATCAGCCCCAGCATTTT
TRBV5-1	TRBJ2-2	TRBD1	few	CASRLTGANTGELFF	TGCGCCAGCAGATTGACAGGGGCGAACACCGGGGAGCTGTTTTTT
TRBV6-2/TRBV6-3	TRBJ2-5	TRBD2	many	CASSYSTSGGLETQYF	TGTGCCAGCAGTTACTCAACTAGCGGGGGGCTGGAGACCCAGTACTTC
TRBV12-3/TRBV12-4	TRBJ2-6	NA	many	CASSWDFSGANVLTF	TGTGCCAGCAGTTGGGACTTCTCTGGGGCCAACGTCCTGACTTTC
TRBV9	TRBJ1-4	NA	NA	CASSVAGENEKLFF	TGTGCCAGCAGCGTAGCTGGGGAAAATGAAAAACTGTTTTTT
TRBV7-2	TRBJ2-1	TRBD2	once	CASSLGTSSGLYNEQFF	TGTGCCAGCAGCCTAGGGACTAGCTCTGGTCTCTACAATGAGCAGTTCTTC
TRBV11-2	TRBJ1-1	NA	many	CASSLLLAHTEAFF	TGTGCCAGCAGCTTACTCTTGGCCCACACTGAAGCTTTCTTT
TRBV7-9	TRBJ2-6	TRBD2	NA	CASSLGLAGLRYSGANVLTF	TGTGCCAGCAGCTTAGGGCTAGCGGGACTCAGGTACTCTGGGGCCAACGTCCTGACTTTC
TRBV7-3	TRBJ2-5	NA	NA	CASRSSGSETQYF	TGTGCCAGCAGATCCTCAGGGTCTGAGACCCAGTACTTC
TRBV18	TRBJ1-1	NA	NA	CASSPGSLLDTEAFF	TGTGCCAGCTCACCGGGTTCCCTCCTGGACACTGAAGCTTTCTTT
TRBV4-3	TRBJ1-2	TRBD1	NA	CASSQGTGSGYTF	TGCGCCAGCAGCCAAGGGACAGGGTCTGGCTACACCTTC
TRBV12-3/TRBV12-4	TRBJ2-3	NA	NA	CASSPQYSTDTQYF	TGTGCCAGCAGCCCACAGTACAGCACAGATACGCAGTATTTT
TRBV11-2	TRBJ2-1	NA	NA	CASSLRTEQFF	TGTGCCAGCAGCTTAAGGACAGAGCAGTTCTTC
TRBV7-9	TRBJ1-2	NA	NA	CASSPEGAIGSNYGYTF	TGTGCCAGCAGCCCCGAGGGAGCCATCGGTTCTAACTATGGCTACACCTTC
TRBV5-4	TRBJ1-3	NA	few	CASSLGQVGYSGNTIYF	TGTGCCAGCAGCTTGGGACAGGTGGGCTACTCTGGAAACACCATATATTTT
TRBV11-2	TRBJ2-5	TRBD1	many	CASKQGQTQETQYF	TGTGCCAGCAAACAGGGACAGACCCAAGAGACCCAGTACTTC
TRBV29-1	TRBJ2-7	NA	many	CSVLDSPGLEQYF	TGCAGCGTTCTGGACAGCCCCGGGTTAGAGCAGTACTTC
TRBV3-1	TRBJ1-2	NA	NA	CASSRNRDSGGYTF	TGTGCCAGCAGCCGAAACAGGGATTCGGGTGGCTACACCTTC
TRBV12-3/TRBV12-4	TRBJ2-1	TRBD1	few	CASSRVASPRGYEQFF	TGTGCCAGCAGCCGAGTAGCGAGTCCCAGGGGGTATGAGCAGTTCTTC
TRBV13	TRBJ1-6	NA	many	CASSLVRGGSPLHF	TGTGCCAGCAGCTTAGTCAGGGGAGGTTCACCCCTCCACTTT
TRBV7-2	TRBJ2-7	NA	NA	CASSPALGYEQYF	TGTGCCAGCAGCCCCGCCCTAGGGTACGAGCAGTACTTC
TRBV28	TRBJ1-6	NA	many	CASSLQRNSPLHF	TGTGCCAGCAGTTTACAACGGAATTCACCCCTCCACTTT
TRBV6-2/TRBV6-3	TRBJ1-6	NA	many	CASSYSGGNNSPLHF	TGTGCCAGCAGTTACTCGGGGGGTAATAATTCACCCCTCCACTTT
TRBV28	TRBJ2-1	TRBD1	many	CASRPGQGHNEQFF	TGTGCCAGCAGACCGGGACAGGGCCACAATGAGCAGTTCTTC
TRBV7-9	TRBJ1-2	NA	many	CASTTNGRGGYTF	TGTGCCAGCACCACGAACGGGCGGGGTGGCTACACCTTC
TRBV12-3/TRBV12-4	TRBJ2-1	TRBD2	NA	CASSLPGAGDTYNEQFF	TGTGCCAGCAGCCTCCCCGGGGCGGGAGATACCTACAATGAGCAGTTCTTC
TRBV6-1	TRBJ1-5	TRBD1	NA	CASRGRQGTQPQHF	TGTGCCAGCAGGGGTCGACAGGGGACCCAGCCCCAGCATTTT
TRBV9	TRBJ2-5	TRBD2	NA	CASSVLAGYAETQYF	TGTGCCAGCAGCGTACTAGCGGGATATGCCGAGACCCAGTACTTC
TRBV7-3	TRBJ2-2	TRBD2	NA	CASSLTSGGPLLFF	TGTGCCAGCAGCCTCACCAGCGGGGGGCCCCTTCTGTTTTTT
TRBV12-3/TRBV12-4	TRBJ1-2	NA	many	CASSWAQGHGYTF	TGTGCCAGCAGTTGGGCTCAGGGTCACGGCTACACCTTC
TRBV28	TRBJ2-2	TRBD2	few	CASTSTSVGTGELFF	TGTGCCAGCACTAGTACTAGCGTAGGCACCGGGGAGCTGTTTTTT
TRBV30	TRBJ2-3	NA	NA	CAWNLAASTDTQYF	TGTGCCTGGAACTTAGCGGCTAGCACAGATACGCAGTATTTT